This TCR beta chain was found in a study of T-cell reconstitution after alpha-beta-depleted transplantation in children (dated by TCRdb to 2015 to 2016). About the study as a whole: The study quantitatively tracked T-cell immune reconstitution after TCRalphabeta/CD19-depleted allogeneic hematopoietic cell transplantation in children using TCR repertoire profiling. Results the study describes overall, beyond this receptor: The apparently early recovery of alphabetaT-cell counts about two months after transplant reportedly depended on only several hundred rapidly expanded clones that came from non-depleted graft cells. In some patients, the high TCRbeta diversity seen at day 60 was put down to recipient T cells and intrathymic progenitors that had survived conditioning. Over subsequent months, a decline in hyperexpanded clone frequencies was noted, and after one year, T-cell counts and TCRbeta diversity were mostly ascribed to newly produced T cells.

CDR3 length: 16 amino acids, cysteine to phenylalanine. The retained sequence is limited to the CDR3, 48 bases, with the frame set at the first base. CDR1 and CDR2, per the germline V gene, are MDHEN and SYDVKM. Between the V and J ends, shortened by 0 bases and 0 bases respectively, the junction contains 9 bases. To note about this clonotype: Its specific antigen is unknown. It has no much larger one-base neighbor in the sample; base qualities were not kept.

The treatment or condition label of this sample denotes: allogeneic hematopoietic cell transplantation with graft depleted of TCRalphabeta T cells and CD19 B cells. TCRalphabeta/CD19-depleted allogeneic hematopoietic cell grafts were given to the transplant recipients, all of whom were children. The library was produced with PCR. TCRdb lists the instrument as Illumina HiSeq 2500. TCR library preparation used molecular barcoding, with unique molecular identifiers applied to normalize quantification of the TCRbeta repertoire. The public sequencing data were trimmed at Q25 with fastp and processed into clonotypes with MiXCR by TCRdb, which kept only in-frame beta chains. For every CDR3 protein sequence, its rows merge into one entry that carries the most common genes and DNA. This sample is represented by more than 200,000 distinct CDR3 sequences; about 24% of them were singletons. The ten largest clonotypes hold about 4.8% of the sample.

The sequence is built from TRBV28 and TRBJ1-3; TRBD1 is a weak D gene call, 5 bases matching. The clonotype originates from a female patient under 10 years old who had a stem cell transplant for congenital amegakaryocytic thrombocytopenia, so the T cells may come from the graft donor. The sequencing here drew on PBMCs, mostly from graft donor cells, taken 360 days after TCRalphabeta/CD19-depleted stem cell transplant. The bases read TGTGCCAGCAGTTTATGGTCGGGGGACTCTGGAAACACCATATATTTT. Its product reads: CASSLWSGDSGNTIYF.